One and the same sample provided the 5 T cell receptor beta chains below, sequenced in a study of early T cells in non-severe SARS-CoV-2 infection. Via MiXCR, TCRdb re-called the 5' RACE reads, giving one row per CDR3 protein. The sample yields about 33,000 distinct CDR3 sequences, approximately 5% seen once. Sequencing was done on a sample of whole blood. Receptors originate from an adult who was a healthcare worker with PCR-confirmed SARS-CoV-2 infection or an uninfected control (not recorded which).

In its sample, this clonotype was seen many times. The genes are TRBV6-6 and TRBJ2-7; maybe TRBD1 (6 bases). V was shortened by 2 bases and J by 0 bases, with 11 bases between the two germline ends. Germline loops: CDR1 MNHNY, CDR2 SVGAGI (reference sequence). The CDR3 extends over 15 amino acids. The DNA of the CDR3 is TGTGCCAGCAGTTACCCCGGACAGAGCTCCTACGAGCAGTACTTC. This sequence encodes CASSYPGQSSYEQYF.

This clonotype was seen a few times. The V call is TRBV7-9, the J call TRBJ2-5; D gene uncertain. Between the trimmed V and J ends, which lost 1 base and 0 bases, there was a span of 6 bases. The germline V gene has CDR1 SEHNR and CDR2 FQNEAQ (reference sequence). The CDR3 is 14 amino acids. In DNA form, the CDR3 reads TGTGCCAGCAGCTTAGAGTCCAACCAAGAGACCCAGTACTTC. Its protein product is CASSLESNQETQYF.

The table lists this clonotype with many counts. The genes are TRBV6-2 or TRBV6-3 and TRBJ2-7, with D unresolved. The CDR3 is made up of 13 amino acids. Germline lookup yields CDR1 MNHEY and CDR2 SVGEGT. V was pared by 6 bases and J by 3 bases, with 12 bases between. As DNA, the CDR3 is TGTGCCAGCAGCTCCCCGCGTGGCTACGAGCAGTACTTC. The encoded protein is CASSSPRGYEQYF.

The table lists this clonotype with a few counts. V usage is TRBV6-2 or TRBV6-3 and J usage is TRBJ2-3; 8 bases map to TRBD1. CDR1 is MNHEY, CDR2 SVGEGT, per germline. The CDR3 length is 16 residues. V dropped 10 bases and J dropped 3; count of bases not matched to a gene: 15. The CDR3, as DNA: TGTGCCATCGGTTTCGCCTCCGGGACAGGAACAGATACGCAGTATTTT. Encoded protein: CAIGFASGTGTDTQYF.

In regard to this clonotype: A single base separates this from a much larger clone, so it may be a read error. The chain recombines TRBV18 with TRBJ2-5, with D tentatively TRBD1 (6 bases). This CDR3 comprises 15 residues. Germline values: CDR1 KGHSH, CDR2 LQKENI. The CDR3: CVSSLLQGMGETQYF. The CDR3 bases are TGTGTCAGCTCACTACTACAGGGTATGGGAGAGACCCAGTACTTC.